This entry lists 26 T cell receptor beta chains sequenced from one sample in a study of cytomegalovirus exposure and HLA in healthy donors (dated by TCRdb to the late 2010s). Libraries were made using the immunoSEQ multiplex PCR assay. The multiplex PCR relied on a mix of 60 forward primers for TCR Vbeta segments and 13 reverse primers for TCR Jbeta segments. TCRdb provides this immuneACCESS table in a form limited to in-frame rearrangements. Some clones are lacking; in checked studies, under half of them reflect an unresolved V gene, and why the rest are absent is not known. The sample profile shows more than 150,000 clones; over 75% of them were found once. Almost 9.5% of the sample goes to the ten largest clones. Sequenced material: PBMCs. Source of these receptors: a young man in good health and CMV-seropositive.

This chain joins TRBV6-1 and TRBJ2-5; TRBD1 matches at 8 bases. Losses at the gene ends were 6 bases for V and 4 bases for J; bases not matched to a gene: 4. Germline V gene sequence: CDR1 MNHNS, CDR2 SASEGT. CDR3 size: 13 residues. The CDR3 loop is CASRTGGLETQYF. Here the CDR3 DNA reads TGTGCCAGCAGAACAGGGGGACTAGAGACCCAGTACTTC.

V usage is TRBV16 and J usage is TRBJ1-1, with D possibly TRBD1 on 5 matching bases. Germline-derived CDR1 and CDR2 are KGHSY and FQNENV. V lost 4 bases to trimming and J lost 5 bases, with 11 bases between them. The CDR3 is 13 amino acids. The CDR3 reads CASSRQTGTEAFF. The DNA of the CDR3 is TGTGCCAGCAGCCGACAGACTGGAACTGAAGCTTTCTTT.

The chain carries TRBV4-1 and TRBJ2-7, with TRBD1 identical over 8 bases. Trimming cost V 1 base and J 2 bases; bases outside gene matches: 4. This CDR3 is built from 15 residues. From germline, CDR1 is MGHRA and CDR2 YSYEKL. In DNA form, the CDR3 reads TGCGCCAGCAGCCAAGGGCAGGGGGCCCCCTACGAGCAGTACTTC. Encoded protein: CASSQGQGAPYEQYF.

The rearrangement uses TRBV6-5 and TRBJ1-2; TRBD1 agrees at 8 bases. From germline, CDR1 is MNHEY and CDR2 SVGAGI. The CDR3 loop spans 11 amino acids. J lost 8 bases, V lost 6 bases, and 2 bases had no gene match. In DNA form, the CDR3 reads TGTGCCAGCAGAGCAGGGGGCGGCTACACCTTC. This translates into CASRAGGGYTF.

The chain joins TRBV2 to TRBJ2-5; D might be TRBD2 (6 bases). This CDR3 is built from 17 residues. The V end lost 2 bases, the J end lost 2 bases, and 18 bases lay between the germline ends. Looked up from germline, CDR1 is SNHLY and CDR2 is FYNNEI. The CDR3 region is CASSEPWRGGFQETQYF. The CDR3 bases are TGTGCCAGCAGTGAACCGTGGAGGGGCGGGTTTCAAGAGACCCAGTACTTC.

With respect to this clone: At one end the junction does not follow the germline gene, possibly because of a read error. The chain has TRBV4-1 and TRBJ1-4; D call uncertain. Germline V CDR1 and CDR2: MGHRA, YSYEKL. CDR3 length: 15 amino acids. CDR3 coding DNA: TGCGCCAGCGGCCAAGATCCAGTCCTGAATGAAAAACTGTTTTTT. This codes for CASGQDPVLNEKLFF.

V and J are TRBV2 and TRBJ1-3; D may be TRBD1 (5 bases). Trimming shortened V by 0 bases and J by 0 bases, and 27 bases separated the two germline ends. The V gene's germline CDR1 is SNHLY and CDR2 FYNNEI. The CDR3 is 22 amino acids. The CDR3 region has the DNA TGTGCCAGCAGTGAAGCCTTCCCTACCCAACAGGCCCCGACCCCCTCTGGAAACACCATATATTTT. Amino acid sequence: CASSEAFPTQQAPTPSGNTIYF. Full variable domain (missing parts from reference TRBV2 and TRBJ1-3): EPEVTQTPSHQVTQMGQEVILRCVPISNHLYFYWYRQILGQKVEFLVSFYNNEISEKSEIFDDQFSVERPDGSNFTLKIRSTKLEDSAMYFCASSEAFPTQQAPTPSGNTIYFGEGSWLTVV.

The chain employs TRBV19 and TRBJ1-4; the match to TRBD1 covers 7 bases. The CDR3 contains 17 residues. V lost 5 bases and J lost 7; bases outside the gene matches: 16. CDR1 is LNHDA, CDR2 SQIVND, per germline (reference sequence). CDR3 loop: CASSLVPRRGQGEKLFF. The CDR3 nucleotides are TGTGCCAGTAGTCTCGTGCCTCGAAGGGGGCAGGGTGAAAAACTGTTTTTT.

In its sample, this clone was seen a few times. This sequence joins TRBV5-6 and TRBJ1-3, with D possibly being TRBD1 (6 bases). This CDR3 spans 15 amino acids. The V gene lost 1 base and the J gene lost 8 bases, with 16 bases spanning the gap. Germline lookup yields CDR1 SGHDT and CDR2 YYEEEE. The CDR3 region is CASSLMQGIGYTIYF. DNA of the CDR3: TGTGCCAGCAGCTTGATGCAGGGGATCGGTTACACCATATATTTT.

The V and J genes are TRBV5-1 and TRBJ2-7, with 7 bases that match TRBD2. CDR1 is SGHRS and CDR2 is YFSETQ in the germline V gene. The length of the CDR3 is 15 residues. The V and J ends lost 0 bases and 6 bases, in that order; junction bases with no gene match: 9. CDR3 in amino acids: CASSLAGAGDGEQYF. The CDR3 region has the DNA TGCGCCAGCAGCTTGGCCGGTGCGGGGGACGGCGAGCAGTACTTC.

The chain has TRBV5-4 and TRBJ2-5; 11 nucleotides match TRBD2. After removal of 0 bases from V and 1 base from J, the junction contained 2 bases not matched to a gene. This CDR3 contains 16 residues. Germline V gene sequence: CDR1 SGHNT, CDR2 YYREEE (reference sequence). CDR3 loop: CASSLELAGVQETQYF. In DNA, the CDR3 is TGTGCCAGCAGCTTGGAACTAGCGGGGGTCCAAGAGACCCAGTACTTC.

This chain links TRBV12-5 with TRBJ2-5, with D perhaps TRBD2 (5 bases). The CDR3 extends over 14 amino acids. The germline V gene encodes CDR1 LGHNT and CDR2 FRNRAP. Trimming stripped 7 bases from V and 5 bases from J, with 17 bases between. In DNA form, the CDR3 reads TGTGCTAGTGTCCCCGGCGGGTTCGTCGAGACCCAGTACTTC. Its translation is CASVPGGFVETQYF.

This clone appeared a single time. Here the CDR3 reads CATSVRGLRETQYF. The CDR3 bases are TGTGCCACCAGCGTGCGGGGGCTGAGGGAGACCCAGTACTTC. This chain connects TRBV15 to TRBJ2-5; a possible D gene is TRBD2 (7 bases). This CDR3 has 14 amino acids. The germline gives CDR1 LNHNV, CDR2 YYDKDF (reference sequence). V was pared by 5 bases and J by 5 bases, with 15 bases between.

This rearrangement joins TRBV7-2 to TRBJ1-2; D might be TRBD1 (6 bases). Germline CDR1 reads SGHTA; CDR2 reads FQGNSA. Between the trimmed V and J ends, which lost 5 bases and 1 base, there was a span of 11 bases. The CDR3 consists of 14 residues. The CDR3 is CASSGQPSNYGYTF. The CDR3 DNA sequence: TGTGCCAGCAGCGGACAGCCGAGTAACTATGGCTACACCTTC.

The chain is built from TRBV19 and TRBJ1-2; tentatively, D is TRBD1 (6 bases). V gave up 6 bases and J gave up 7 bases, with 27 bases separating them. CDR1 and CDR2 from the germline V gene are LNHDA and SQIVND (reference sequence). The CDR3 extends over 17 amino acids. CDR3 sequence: CASSKLVNLQGQGGYTF. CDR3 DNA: TGTGCCAGTAGCAAACTCGTTAACCTCCAGGGGCAGGGTGGCTACACCTTC.

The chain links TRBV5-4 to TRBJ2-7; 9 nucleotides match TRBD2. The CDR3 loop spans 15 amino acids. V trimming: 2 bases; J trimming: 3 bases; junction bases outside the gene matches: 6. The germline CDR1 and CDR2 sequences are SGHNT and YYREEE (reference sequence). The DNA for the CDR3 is TGTGCCAGCAGCTTAGTGGCGGGGGGGTTCTACGAGCAGTACTTC. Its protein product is CASSLVAGGFYEQYF.

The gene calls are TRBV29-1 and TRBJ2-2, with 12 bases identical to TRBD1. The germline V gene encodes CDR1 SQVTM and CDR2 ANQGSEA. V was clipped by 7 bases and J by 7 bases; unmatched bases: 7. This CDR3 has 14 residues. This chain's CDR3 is CSAEGQGAIGELFF. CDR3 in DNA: TGCAGCGCGGAGGGACAGGGGGCGATCGGGGAGCTGTTTTTT.

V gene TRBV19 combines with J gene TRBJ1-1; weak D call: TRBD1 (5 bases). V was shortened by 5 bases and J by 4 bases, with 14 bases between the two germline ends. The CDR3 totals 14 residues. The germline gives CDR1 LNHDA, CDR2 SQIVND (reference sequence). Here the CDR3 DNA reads TGTGCCAGTAGTCCGCCCGCCAGGGCCACTGAAGCTTTCTTT. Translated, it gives CASSPPARATEAFF.

The CDR3 bases are TGTGCCAGCGACCCCCAGGGCAGTAACACAGATACGCAGTATTTT. Its translation is CASDPQGSNTDTQYF. V gene TRBV2 combines with J gene TRBJ2-3; D is perhaps TRBD1 (5 bases). Trimming took 8 bases from V and 2 from J, leaving 17 bases between them. Germline V lookup: CDR1 SNHLY, CDR2 FYNNEI. The CDR3 covers 15 residues.

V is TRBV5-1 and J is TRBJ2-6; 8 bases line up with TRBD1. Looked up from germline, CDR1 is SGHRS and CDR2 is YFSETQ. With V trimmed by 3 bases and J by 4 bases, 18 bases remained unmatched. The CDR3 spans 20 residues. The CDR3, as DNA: TGCGCCAGCAGCTCGGCAGGGCGCGATTCAGGGGGCGGGGGGGCCAACGTCCTGACTTTC. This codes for CASSSAGRDSGGGGANVLTF.

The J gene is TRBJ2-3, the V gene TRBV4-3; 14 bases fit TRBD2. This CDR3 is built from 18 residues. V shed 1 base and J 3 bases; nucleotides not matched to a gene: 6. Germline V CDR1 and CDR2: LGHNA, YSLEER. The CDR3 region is CASSQGLAGGRRTDTQYF. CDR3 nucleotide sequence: TGCGCCAGCAGCCAAGGACTAGCGGGGGGGCGGAGGACAGATACGCAGTATTTT.

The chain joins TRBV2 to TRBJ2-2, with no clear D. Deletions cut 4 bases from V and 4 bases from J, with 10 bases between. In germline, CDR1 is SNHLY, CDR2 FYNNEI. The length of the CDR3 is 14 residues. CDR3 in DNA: TGTGCCAGCAGTGGAGGCCAGACCACCGGGGAGCTGTTTTTT. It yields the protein CASSGGQTTGELFF.

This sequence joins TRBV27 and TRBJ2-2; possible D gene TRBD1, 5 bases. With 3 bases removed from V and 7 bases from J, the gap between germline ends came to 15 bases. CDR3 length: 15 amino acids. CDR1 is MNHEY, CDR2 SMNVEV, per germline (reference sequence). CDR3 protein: CASSFQRGRVGELFF. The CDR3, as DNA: TGTGCCAGCAGTTTCCAAAGGGGCCGGGTCGGGGAGCTGTTTTTT.

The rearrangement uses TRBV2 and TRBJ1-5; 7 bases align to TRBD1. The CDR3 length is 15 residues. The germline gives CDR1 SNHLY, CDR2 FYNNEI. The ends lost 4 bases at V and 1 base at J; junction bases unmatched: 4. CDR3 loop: CASSAGTVSNQPQHF. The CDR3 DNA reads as TGTGCCAGCAGTGCCGGGACAGTAAGCAATCAGCCCCAGCATTTT.

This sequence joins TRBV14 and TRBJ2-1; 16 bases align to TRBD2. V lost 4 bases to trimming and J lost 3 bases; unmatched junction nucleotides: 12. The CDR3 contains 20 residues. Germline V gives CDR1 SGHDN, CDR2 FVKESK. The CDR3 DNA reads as TGTGCCAGCAGCCCTGACTACGGGACTAGCGGGGGGGCAGGCTACAATGAGCAGTTCTTC. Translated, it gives CASSPDYGTSGGAGYNEQFF.

The CDR3 region is CAWSVLRTSGGANEQFF. DNA of the CDR3: TGTGCCTGGAGTGTACTCCGGACTAGCGGGGGTGCAAATGAGCAGTTCTTC. The chain is built from TRBV30 and TRBJ2-1; TRBD2 agrees at 13 bases. J was trimmed by 7 bases and V by 0 bases; bases with no gene match: 9. The V gene's germline CDR1 is GTSNPN and CDR2 SVGIG (reference sequence). The CDR3 sequence is 17 residues long. Using reference TRBV30 and TRBJ2-1 for the parts outside the CDR3, the full variable domain is SQTIHQWPATLVQPVGSPLSLECTVEGTSNPNLYWYRQAAGRGLQLLFYSVGIGQISSEVPQNLSASRPQDRQFILSSKKLLLSDSGFYLCAWSVLRTSGGANEQFFGPGTRLTVL.